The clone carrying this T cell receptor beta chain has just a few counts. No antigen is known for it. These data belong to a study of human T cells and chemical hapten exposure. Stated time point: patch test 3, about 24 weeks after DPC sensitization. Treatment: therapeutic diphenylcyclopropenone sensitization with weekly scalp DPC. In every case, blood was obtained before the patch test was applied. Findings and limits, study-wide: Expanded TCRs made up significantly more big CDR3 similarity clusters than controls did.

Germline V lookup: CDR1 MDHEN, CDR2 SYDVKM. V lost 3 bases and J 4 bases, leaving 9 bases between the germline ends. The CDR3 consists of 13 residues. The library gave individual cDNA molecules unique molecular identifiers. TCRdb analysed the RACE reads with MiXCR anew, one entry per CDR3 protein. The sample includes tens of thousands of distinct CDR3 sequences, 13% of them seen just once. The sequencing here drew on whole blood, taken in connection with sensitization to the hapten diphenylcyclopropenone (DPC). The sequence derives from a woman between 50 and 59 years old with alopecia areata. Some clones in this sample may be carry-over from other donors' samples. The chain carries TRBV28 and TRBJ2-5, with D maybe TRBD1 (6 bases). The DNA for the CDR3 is TGTGCCAGCAGTTTTACAGGGCTAGAGACCCAGTACTTC. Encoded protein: CASSFTGLETQYF.